Here is one T cell receptor (beta chain) with its context. Antigen unknown. With 5 bases removed from V and 5 bases from J, the gap between germline ends came to 10 bases. The germline CDR1 and CDR2 sequences are SGHRS and YFSETQ. The CDR3 contains 12 residues. The entry originates in a study of T cells in localized non-small cell lung cancer. Produced via immunoSEQ multiplex PCR; TCRdb's table is partial and in-frame only. The sample includes roughly 64,000 clones, roughly 79% of them seen just once. Points from the study as a whole: Sequencing involved a lone tumor region, leaving heterogeneity possible. Higher blood T cell density went with longer overall survival. The study detected a median around 61 of the top 100 tumor clones in adjacent lung. Uninvolved neighboring lung showed the greatest T cell clonality, exceeding tumor.

Sequenced here: PBMCs, sampled before any cancer treatment. The chain links TRBV5-1 to TRBJ2-5; the D gene is possibly TRBD2 (5 bases). This receptor was identified in a man between 40 and 75 years old with stage II lung adenocarcinoma. The CDR3 loop reads CASSPGSETQYF. Here the CDR3 DNA reads TGCGCCAGCAGTCCGGGGAGTGAGACCCAGTACTTC.